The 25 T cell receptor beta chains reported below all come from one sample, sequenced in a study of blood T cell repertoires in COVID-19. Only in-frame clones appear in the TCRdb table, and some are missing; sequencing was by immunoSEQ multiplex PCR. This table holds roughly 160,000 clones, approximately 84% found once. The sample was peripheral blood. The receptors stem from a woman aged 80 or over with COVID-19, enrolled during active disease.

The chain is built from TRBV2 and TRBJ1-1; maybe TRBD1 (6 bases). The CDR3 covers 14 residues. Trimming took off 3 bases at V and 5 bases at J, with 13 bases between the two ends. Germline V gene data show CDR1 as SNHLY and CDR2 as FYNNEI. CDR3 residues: CASSEQGTRTEAFF. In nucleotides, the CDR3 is TGTGCCAGCAGTGAGCAGGGGACGAGAACTGAAGCTTTCTTT.

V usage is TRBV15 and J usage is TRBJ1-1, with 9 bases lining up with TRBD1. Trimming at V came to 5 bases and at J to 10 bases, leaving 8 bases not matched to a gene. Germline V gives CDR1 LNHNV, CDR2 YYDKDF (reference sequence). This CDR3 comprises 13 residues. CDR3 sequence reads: CATSFRGTGTAFF. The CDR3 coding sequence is TGTGCCACCAGCTTCCGAGGGACAGGGACAGCTTTCTTT.

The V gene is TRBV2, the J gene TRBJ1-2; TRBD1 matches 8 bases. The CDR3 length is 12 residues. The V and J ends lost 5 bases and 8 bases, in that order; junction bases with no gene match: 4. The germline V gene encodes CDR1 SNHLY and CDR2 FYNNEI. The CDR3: CASSWTGNGYTF. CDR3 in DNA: TGTGCCAGCAGTTGGACAGGGAACGGCTACACCTTC.

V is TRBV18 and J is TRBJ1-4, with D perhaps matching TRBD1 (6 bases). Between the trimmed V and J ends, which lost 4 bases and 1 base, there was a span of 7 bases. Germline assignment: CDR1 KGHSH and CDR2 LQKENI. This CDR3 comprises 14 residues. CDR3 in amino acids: CASSLQGTNEKLFF. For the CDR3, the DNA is TGTGCCAGCTCACTACAGGGAACTAATGAAAAACTGTTTTTT.

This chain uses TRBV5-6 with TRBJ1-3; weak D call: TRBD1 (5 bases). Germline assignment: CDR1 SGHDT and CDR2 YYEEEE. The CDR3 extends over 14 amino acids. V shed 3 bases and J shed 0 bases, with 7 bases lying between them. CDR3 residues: CASSSDISGNTIYF. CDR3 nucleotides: TGTGCCAGCAGCTCGGACATCTCTGGAAACACCATATATTTT.

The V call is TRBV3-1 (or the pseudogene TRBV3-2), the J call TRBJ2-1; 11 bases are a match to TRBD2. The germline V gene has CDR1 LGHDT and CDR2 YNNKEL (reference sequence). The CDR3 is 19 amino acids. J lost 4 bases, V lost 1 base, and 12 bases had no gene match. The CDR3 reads CASSQAYLLAGVSYNEQFF. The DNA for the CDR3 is TGTGCCAGCAGCCAAGCCTATCTACTAGCGGGAGTGTCTTACAATGAGCAGTTCTTC.

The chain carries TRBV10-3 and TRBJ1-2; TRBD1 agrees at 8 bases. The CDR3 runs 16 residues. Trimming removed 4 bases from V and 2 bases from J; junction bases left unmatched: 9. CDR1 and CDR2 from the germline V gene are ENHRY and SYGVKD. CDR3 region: CAISAGPGGMNYGYTF. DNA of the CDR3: TGTGCCATCAGTGCGGGACCAGGGGGCATGAACTATGGCTACACCTTC.

This chain's CDR3 is CATSHGRGRDEKLFF. The DNA of the CDR3 is TGTGCCACCAGCCACGGTAGGGGGAGAGATGAAAAACTGTTTTTT. The chain links TRBV15 to TRBJ1-4; maybe TRBD1 (6 bases). The CDR3 loop spans 15 amino acids. Germline V gives CDR1 LNHNV, CDR2 YYDKDF (reference sequence). V lost 5 bases and J lost 6, with 16 bases in between.

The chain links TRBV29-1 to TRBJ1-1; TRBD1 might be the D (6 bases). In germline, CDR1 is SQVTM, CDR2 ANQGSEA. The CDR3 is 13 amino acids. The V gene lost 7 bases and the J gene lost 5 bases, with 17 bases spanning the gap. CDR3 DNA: TGCAGCGCACGGGCCAGGGGAGAAACTGAAGCTTTCTTT. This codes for CSARARGETEAFF. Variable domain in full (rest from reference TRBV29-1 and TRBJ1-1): SAVISQKPSRDICQRGTSLTIQCQVDSQVTMMFWYRQQPGQSLTLIATANQGSEATYESGFVIDKFPISRPNLTFSTLTVSNMSPEDSSIYLCSARARGETEAFFGQGTRLTVV.

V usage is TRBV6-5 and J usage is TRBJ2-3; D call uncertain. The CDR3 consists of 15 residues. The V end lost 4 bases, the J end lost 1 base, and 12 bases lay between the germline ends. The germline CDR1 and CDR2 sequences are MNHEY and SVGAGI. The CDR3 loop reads CASSSTVVGTDTQYF. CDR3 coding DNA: TGTGCCAGCAGTTCCACGGTGGTGGGCACAGATACGCAGTATTTT.

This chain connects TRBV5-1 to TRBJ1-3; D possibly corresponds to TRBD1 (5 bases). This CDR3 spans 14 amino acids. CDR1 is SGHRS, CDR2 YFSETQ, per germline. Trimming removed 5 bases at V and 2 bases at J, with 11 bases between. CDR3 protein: CASRNSRAGNTIYF. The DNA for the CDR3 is TGCGCCAGCAGAAATTCCAGGGCTGGAAACACCATATATTTT. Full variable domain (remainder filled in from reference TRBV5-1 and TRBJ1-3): KAGVTQTPRYLIKTRGQQVTLSCSPISGHRSVSWYQQTPGQGLQFLFEYFSETQRNKGNFPGRFSGRQFSNSRSEMNVSTLELGDSALYLCASRNSRAGNTIYFGEGSWLTVV.

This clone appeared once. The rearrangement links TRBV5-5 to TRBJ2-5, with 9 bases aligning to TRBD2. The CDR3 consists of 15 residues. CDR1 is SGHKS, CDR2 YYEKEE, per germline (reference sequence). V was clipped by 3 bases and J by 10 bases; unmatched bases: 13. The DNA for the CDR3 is TGTGCCAGCAGCTCCGGACTAGCGACGTGGGGGGACCAGTACTTC. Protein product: CASSSGLATWGDQYF.

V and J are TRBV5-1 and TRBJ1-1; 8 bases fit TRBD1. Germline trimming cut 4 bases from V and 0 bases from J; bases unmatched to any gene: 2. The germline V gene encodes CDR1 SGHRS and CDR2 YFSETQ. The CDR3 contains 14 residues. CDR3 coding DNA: TGCGCCAGCAGCCTACAGGGGGTGAACACTGAAGCTTTCTTT. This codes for CASSLQGVNTEAFF. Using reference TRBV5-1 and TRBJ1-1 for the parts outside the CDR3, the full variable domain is KAGVTQTPRYLIKTRGQQVTLSCSPISGHRSVSWYQQTPGQGLQFLFEYFSETQRNKGNFPGRFSGRQFSNSRSEMNVSTLELGDSALYLCASSLQGVNTEAFFGQGTRLTVV.

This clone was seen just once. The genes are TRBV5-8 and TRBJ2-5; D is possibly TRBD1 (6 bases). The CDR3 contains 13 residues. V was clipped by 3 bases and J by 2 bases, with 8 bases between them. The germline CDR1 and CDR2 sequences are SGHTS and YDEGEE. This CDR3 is CASSYGQQETQYF. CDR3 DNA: TGTGCCAGCAGCTACGGACAGCAAGAGACCCAGTACTTC.

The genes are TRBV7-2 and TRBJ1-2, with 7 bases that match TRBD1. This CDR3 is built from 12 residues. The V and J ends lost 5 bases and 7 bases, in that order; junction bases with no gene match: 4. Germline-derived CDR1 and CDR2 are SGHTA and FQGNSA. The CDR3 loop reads CASSPDRAGYTF. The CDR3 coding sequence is TGTGCCAGCAGCCCCGACAGGGCTGGCTACACCTTC.

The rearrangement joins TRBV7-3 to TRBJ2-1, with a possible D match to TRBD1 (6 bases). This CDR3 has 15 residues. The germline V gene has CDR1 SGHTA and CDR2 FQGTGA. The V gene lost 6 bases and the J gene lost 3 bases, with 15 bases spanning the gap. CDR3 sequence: CASSAGTSGYNEQFF. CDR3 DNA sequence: TGTGCCAGCAGTGCCGGGACAAGTGGCTACAATGAGCAGTTCTTC.

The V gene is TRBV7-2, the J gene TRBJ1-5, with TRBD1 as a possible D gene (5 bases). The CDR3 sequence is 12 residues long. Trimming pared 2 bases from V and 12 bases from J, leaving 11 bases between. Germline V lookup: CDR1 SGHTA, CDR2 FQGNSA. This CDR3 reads CASSLPPGHQHF. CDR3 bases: TGTGCCAGCAGCTTACCCCCCGGACACCAGCATTTT.

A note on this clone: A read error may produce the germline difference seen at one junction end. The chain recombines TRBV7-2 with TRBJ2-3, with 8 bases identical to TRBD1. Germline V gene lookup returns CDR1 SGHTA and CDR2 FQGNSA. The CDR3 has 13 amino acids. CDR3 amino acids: CASSPPFREDRDF. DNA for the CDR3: TGTGCCAGCAGCCCCCCTTTTAGGGAGGACAGGGATTTT.

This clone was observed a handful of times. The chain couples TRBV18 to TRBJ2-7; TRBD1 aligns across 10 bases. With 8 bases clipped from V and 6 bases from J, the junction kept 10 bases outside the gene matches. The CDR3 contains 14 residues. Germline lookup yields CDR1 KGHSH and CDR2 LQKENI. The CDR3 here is CASTSGTGDPEQYF. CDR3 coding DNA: TGTGCCAGCACTTCGGGGACAGGGGACCCCGAGCAGTACTTC. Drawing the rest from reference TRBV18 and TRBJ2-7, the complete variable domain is NAGVMQNPRHLVRRRGQEARLRCSPMKGHSHVYWYRQLPEEGLKFMVYLQKENIIDESGMPKERFSAEFPKEGPSILRIQQVVRGDSAAYFCASTSGTGDPEQYFGPGTRLTVT.

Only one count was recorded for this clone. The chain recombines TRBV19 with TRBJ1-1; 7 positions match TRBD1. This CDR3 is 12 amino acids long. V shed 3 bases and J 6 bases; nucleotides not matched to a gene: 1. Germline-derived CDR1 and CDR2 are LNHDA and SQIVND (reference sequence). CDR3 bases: TGTGCCAGTAGTATCAGGGGGGCTGAAGCTTTCTTT. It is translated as CASSIRGAEAFF.

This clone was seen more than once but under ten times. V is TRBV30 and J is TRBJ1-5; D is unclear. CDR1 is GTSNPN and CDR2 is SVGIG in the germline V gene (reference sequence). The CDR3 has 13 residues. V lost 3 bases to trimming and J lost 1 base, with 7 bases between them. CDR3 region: CAWSGVSNQPQHF. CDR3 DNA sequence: TGTGCCTGGAGCGGGGTGAGCAATCAGCCCCAGCATTTT.

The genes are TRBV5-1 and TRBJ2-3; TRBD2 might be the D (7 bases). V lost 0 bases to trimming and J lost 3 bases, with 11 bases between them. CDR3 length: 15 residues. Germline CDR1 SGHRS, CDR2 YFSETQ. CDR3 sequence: CASSLDKGGTDTQYF. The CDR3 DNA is TGCGCCAGCAGCTTGGATAAGGGGGGGACAGATACGCAGTATTTT.

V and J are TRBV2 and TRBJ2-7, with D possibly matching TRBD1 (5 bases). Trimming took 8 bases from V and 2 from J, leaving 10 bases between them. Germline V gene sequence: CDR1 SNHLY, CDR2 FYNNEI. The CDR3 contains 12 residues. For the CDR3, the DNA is TGTGCCAGCCGCGACAGTGCCTACGAGCAGTACTTC. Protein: CASRDSAYEQYF.

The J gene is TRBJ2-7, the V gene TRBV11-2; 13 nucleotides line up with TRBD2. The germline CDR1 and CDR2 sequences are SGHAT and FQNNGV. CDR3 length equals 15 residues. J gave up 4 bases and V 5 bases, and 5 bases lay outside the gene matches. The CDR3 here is CASSTRTSGGYEQYF. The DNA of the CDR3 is TGTGCCAGCAGCACCAGGACTAGCGGGGGTTACGAGCAGTACTTC. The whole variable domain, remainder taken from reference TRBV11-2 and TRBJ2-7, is EAGVAQSPRYKIIEKRQSVAFWCNPISGHATLYWYQQILGQGPKLLIQFQNNGVVDDSQLPKDRFSAERLKGVDSTLKIQPAKLEDSAVYLCASSTRTSGGYEQYFGPGTRLTVT.

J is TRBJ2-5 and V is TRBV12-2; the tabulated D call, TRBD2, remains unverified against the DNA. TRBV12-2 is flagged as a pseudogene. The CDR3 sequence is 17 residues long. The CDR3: CASRLASGREYQETQYF. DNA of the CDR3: TGTGCAAGTCGCTTAGCTAGCGGGAGGGAGTACCAAGAGACCCAGTACTTC.